A single sample gave rise to the 8 T cell receptor beta chains below, sequenced in a study of T cell responses to AZD1222 COVID-19 vaccine (dated by TCRdb to the early 2020s). The library was obtained by the immunoSEQ multiplex PCR assay. The source is immuneACCESS, and TCRdb retained only in-frame sequences with V and J called. Part of the clones is not carried over; for the studies checked, unresolved V genes explain less than half of this, and the remainder is unexplained. Counted in this sample were about 140,000 clones; roughly nine tenths of them appeared once. The ten largest clones take up about 3% of the sample. The time point label, read with the paper, signifies: baseline before first vaccination. Sequencing was performed on peripheral blood, taken on day 0 of AZD1222 vaccination. Every receptor here comes from an adult in good health.

The CDR3 coding sequence is TGTGCCAGCGGACCCTTGGGGCAGGGGCAATATGGCTACACCTTC. Translating it yields CASGPLGQGQYGYTF. V and J are TRBV6-5 and TRBJ1-2; weak D call: TRBD1 (6 bases). The germline V gene has CDR1 MNHEY and CDR2 SVGAGI. V gave up 8 bases and J gave up 5 bases, with 21 bases separating them. This CDR3 spans 15 amino acids.

This clone was observed a handful of times. The rearrangement uses TRBV29-1 and TRBJ2-7, with 7 bases that match TRBD1. V trimming: 3 bases; J trimming: 3 bases; junction bases outside the gene matches: 5. The CDR3 sequence is 13 residues long. The V gene's germline CDR1 is SQVTM and CDR2 ANQGSEA. The CDR3 region is CSVEGDSLYEQYF. CDR3 nucleotide sequence: TGCAGCGTTGAGGGGGACAGCCTCTACGAGCAGTACTTC.

The chain links TRBV3-1 (or the pseudogene TRBV3-2) to TRBJ2-3; the D gene is possibly TRBD2 (6 bases). From germline, CDR1 is LGHDT and CDR2 YNNKEL (reference sequence). Trimming removed 1 base from V and 3 bases from J, with 11 bases in between. CDR3 length: 15 residues. CDR3 sequence: CASSQAGDRTDTQYF. The DNA for the CDR3 is TGTGCCAGCAGCCAAGCGGGAGATAGGACAGATACGCAGTATTTT.

The rearrangement links TRBV28 to TRBJ1-2, with a weak D call TRBD1 (5 bases). This CDR3 is 13 amino acids long. V shed 5 bases and J shed 2 bases, with 9 bases lying between them. CDR1 MDHEN and CDR2 SYDVKM come from the germline V gene. CDR3 amino acids: CASSAGPNYGYTF. CDR3 in DNA: TGTGCCAGCAGTGCAGGGCCAAACTATGGCTACACCTTC.

The chain combines TRBV7-3 with TRBJ2-2, with 8 bases fitting TRBD1. Germline V gives CDR1 SGHTA, CDR2 FQGTGA. The CDR3 is 15 amino acids. V gave up 5 bases and J gave up 5 bases; unmatched junction bases: 7. The CDR3 DNA follows: TGTGCCAGCAGCCCGACAGGGGATACGACCGGGGAGCTGTTTTTT. This codes for CASSPTGDTTGELFF.

In its sample, this clone was seen a few times. This chain links TRBV27 with TRBJ2-2; either TRBD1 or TRBD2 may supply D (7 bases each). Germline V lookup: CDR1 MNHEY, CDR2 SMNVEV (reference sequence). This CDR3 contains 19 residues. V was trimmed by 1 base and J by 1 base, leaving 19 bases between them. CDR3 DNA sequence: TGTGCCAGCAGTTTATTGGGACTAACAGGGGCGCAGAACACCGGGGAGCTGTTTTTT. It translates to CASSLLGLTGAQNTGELFF.

This chain joins TRBV19 and TRBJ1-2; 7 positions match TRBD1. CDR1 is LNHDA, CDR2 SQIVND, per germline (reference sequence). This CDR3 is 16 amino acids long. The V and J ends lost 7 bases and 3 bases, in that order; junction bases with no gene match: 14. The DNA of the CDR3 is TGTGCCAGTACCTCCCCGTGGGGCAGGGGGGACTATGGCTACACCTTC. It is translated as CASTSPWGRGDYGYTF.

The V call is TRBV6-6, the J call TRBJ1-6; TRBD1 matches at 9 bases. The germline V gene encodes CDR1 MNHNY and CDR2 SVGAGI (reference sequence). The CDR3 totals 16 residues. Trimming removed 4 bases from V and 9 bases from J; junction bases left unmatched: 10. CDR3 sequence: CASSLTPGQGTSPLHF. As DNA, the CDR3 is TGTGCCAGCAGTTTGACTCCGGGACAGGGTACTTCACCCCTCCACTTT.